This TCR beta chain was identified during a study of T cell repertoires in cytomegalovirus infection. As for the study in general: Carrying CMV and the relevant HLA type showed in public TCR beta signatures.

TCRdb reprocessed the reads via MiXCR and lists one record per CDR3 protein. The table records some 590,000 distinct CDR3 sequences, under 45% of them present only once. This CDR3 has 12 residues. Trimming took off 8 bases at V and 6 bases at J, with 11 bases between the two ends. Looked up from germline, CDR1 is WSHSY and CDR2 is SAAADI. A few counts support this clonotype. Antigen: not known. Overall study results and limits: Predominance within the ex vivo response was attributable to HLA-C-restricted CMV-specific TCR beta clonotypes. The cumulative frequency of public TCR beta families identified carriers of CMV plus the relevant HLA.

The source was cultured PBMCs, collected from culture after CMV antigen stimulation. The V call is TRBV10-2, the J call TRBJ2-1; D is ambiguous. This TCR came from a human donor in good health (CMV status not recorded). Some clones in this sample may be carry-over from other donors' samples. CDR3 nucleotides: TGCGCCAGCCACGAGGCCGCCAATGAGCAGTTCTTC. This gives the protein CASHEAANEQFF.